The T cell receptor (beta chain) under discussion was sequenced for a study of early T cells in non-severe SARS-CoV-2 infection. MiXCR, run by TCRdb on the 5' RACE reads, gives a single entry per CDR3 protein. Of tens of thousands of distinct CDR3 sequences in the sample, about 15% were seen once. A few counts support this clonotype. Deletions cut 0 bases from V and 8 bases from J, with 10 bases between. The CDR3 has 14 amino acids. The germline gives CDR1 MNHNS, CDR2 SASEGT. Material for sequencing was whole blood. The V and J genes are TRBV6-1 and TRBJ1-4; D gene uncertain. The source is an adult who was a healthcare worker with PCR-confirmed SARS-CoV-2 infection or an uninfected control (not recorded which). For the CDR3, the DNA is TGTGCCAGCAGTGAAGCGTGGCCAGCAGAAAAACTGTTTTTT. Translation: CASSEAWPAEKLFF.